This T cell receptor (beta chain) came from a study of regulatory T cells in long-lasting Graves disease. About this clonotype: The antigen is not known.

Findings and caveats of the study: The study found TRBV28, TRBJ1-2 and TRBJ2-5 favored in persistent disease. The work looked only at peripheral blood and did not look at thyroid tissue.

As for time point: persistent/refractory GD, antithyroid drugs over 5 years with positive TRAb. The TCR library was made from RNA that had been extracted from PBMCs in TRIzol. The patients were drawn from one endocrinology department in Xi'an, China. The CDR3 is 16 residues long. Germline CDR1 LGHDT, CDR2 YNNKEL (reference sequence). The V and J ends lost 0 bases and 4 bases, in that order; junction bases with no gene match: 5. According to the study, TCR beta libraries were built with iRepertoire HTBI primers and CDR3-region Arm-PCR. TCRdb re-called the multiplex PCR reads with MiXCR, one entry per CDR3 protein. The sample shows approximately 400,000 distinct CDR3 sequences, less than 25% of them seen only once.

The chain carries TRBV3-1 and TRBJ1-2; TRBD1 matches at 10 bases. This specimen was peripheral blood mononuclear cells (PBMCs), taken when the disease was refractory, from a patient treated with antithyroid drugs. The clonotype was recovered from a female donor with Graves disease. Here the CDR3 DNA reads TGTGCCAGCAGCCAAGAGGGACAGGGGTCGTTCTATGGCTACACCTTC. Protein: CASSQEGQGSFYGYTF.